These 32 T cell receptor beta chains originate from one sample sequenced in a study of shared clonotypes between healthy human individuals. Sequencing was performed with immunoSEQ multiplex PCR; in TCRdb, only in-frame clones are kept and a portion is missing. Of approximately 2,300,000 clones in the sample, around 90% are singletons; the top ten hold more than 0.35%. What was sequenced was naive CD4+ T cells from PBMCs. Subset of the sample: CD45RA+ positively selected. Source of these receptors: a young man in good health. Some clones in this sample may be carry-over from other donors' samples.

This rearrangement joins TRBV10-2 to TRBJ2-1; 8 bases align to TRBD2. The germline gives CDR1 WSHSY, CDR2 SAAADI. J was trimmed by 3 bases and V by 2 bases; bases with no gene match: 12. CDR3 size: 18 residues. CDR3 sequence (DNA): TGCGCCAGCAGTGAGCCCCTTCGGACTAGCTTGAGCTACAATGAGCAGTTCTTC. This gives the protein CASSEPLRTSLSYNEQFF.

The chain combines TRBV27 with TRBJ1-4; D uncertain. Deletions cut 3 bases from V and 5 bases from J, with 10 bases between. The germline V gene encodes CDR1 MNHEY and CDR2 SMNVEV (reference sequence). CDR3 length: 14 amino acids. Here the CDR3 DNA reads TGTGCCAGCAGTTTCGAAGGCCGAAATGAAAAACTGTTTTTT. The encoded protein is CASSFEGRNEKLFF.

V is TRBV27 and J is TRBJ2-3; tentative D call: TRBD2 (5 bases). Germline loops: CDR1 MNHEY, CDR2 SMNVEV (reference sequence). V shed 6 bases and J shed 3 bases, with 16 bases lying between them. The CDR3 runs 15 residues. This chain's CDR3 is CASRPTSYPTDTQYF. CDR3 in DNA: TGTGCCAGCAGACCCACTAGTTACCCTACAGATACGCAGTATTTT.

The rearrangement uses TRBV7-2 and TRBJ1-1; 11 bases map to TRBD1. The germline V gene has CDR1 SGHTA and CDR2 FQGNSA. With V trimmed by 4 bases and J by 3 bases, 1 base remained unmatched. CDR3 length equals 14 residues. CDR3 DNA: TGTGCCAGCAGCTGGGGACAGGGGGACACTGAAGCTTTCTTT. It translates to CASSWGQGDTEAFF. The full variable domain, in which reference TRBV7-2 and TRBJ1-1 provide the parts outside the CDR3, is GAGVSQSPSNKVTEKGKDVELRCDPISGHTALYWYRQSLGQGLEFLIYFQGNSAPDKSGLPSDRFSAERTGGSVSTLTIQRTQQEDSAVYLCASSWGQGDTEAFFGQGTRLTVV.

The rearrangement joins TRBV30 to TRBJ1-6, with 12 positions matching TRBD1. From germline, CDR1 is GTSNPN and CDR2 SVGIG (reference sequence). Trimming at V came to 7 bases and at J to 3 bases, leaving 10 bases not matched to a gene. CDR3 size: 17 residues. This CDR3 reads CASQPGQGAIYNSPLHF. The CDR3 coding sequence is TGTGCCTCCCAACCGGGACAGGGGGCTATCTATAATTCACCCCTCCACTTT.

Remarks on this clone: At the DNA level, this CDR3 is encoded by other sequences in the same sample as well. The rearrangement joins TRBV28 to TRBJ2-5; D is uncertain. The V end lost 5 bases, the J end lost 5 bases, and 6 bases lay between the germline ends. CDR3 size: 11 residues. Germline V lookup: CDR1 MDHEN, CDR2 SYDVKM. CDR3 sequence (DNA): TGTGCCAGCAGTCTGAAGGAGACCCAGTACTTC. Protein sequence: CASSLKETQYF.

This chain joins TRBV7-9 and TRBJ1-2; TRBD1 agrees at 9 bases. The junction had 12 bases not matched to a gene; V was cut back by 3 bases and J by 7 bases. Germline CDR1 reads SEHNR; CDR2 reads FQNEAQ (reference sequence). There are 16 residues in the CDR3. CDR3 in DNA: TGTGCCAGCAGCTTCCGCTCCGGGACAGGGCTAGGTGGCTACACCTTC. Translation: CASSFRSGTGLGGYTF.

This rearrangement joins TRBV6-6 to TRBJ2-1; maybe TRBD2 (6 bases). The CDR3 is 15 residues long. V shed 6 bases and J shed 4 bases, with 16 bases lying between them. The germline CDR1 and CDR2 sequences are MNHNY and SVGAGI (reference sequence). The CDR3 reads CASSQLALAYNEQFF. DNA for the CDR3: TGTGCCAGCAGCCAACTAGCTCTTGCGTACAATGAGCAGTTCTTC.

This clone was seen once. This chain links TRBV5-1 with TRBJ2-2; D unresolved. CDR1 is SGHRS, CDR2 YFSETQ, per germline. V was cut by 0 bases and J by 1 base, with 10 bases left in between. The CDR3 consists of 16 residues. The CDR3 DNA reads TGCGCCAGCAGCTTGGATGTAGGCTTGAACACCGGGGAGCTGTTTTTT. Amino acids: CASSLDVGLNTGELFF.

The chain carries TRBV27 and TRBJ2-4; 8 bases fit TRBD2. The CDR3 is 18 amino acids. V dropped 6 bases and J dropped 2; count of bases not matched to a gene: 15. Germline loops: CDR1 MNHEY, CDR2 SMNVEV (reference sequence). The CDR3 spells CASRRGASGRVTKNIQYF. In DNA form, the CDR3 reads TGTGCCAGCAGGAGAGGGGCTAGCGGGCGTGTGACCAAAAACATTCAGTACTTC.

CDR3 nucleotide sequence: TGTGCCAGCAGCTTAGATCGAGCCTGGGTTGGAAATGAGCAGTTCTTC. Its translation is CASSLDRAWVGNEQFF. The rearrangement joins TRBV11-1 to TRBJ2-1; no clear D. The CDR3 totals 16 residues. Germline-derived CDR1 and CDR2 are SGHAT and FQDESV (reference sequence). V lost 1 base and J lost 7, with 17 bases in between.

The chain combines TRBV6-5 with TRBJ1-1; D call uncertain. Germline lookup yields CDR1 MNHEY and CDR2 SVGAGI. The CDR3 runs to 14 residues. The germline V and J ends were trimmed by 0 bases and 3 bases, with 8 bases remaining between them. For the CDR3, the DNA is TGTGCCAGCAGTTACTCGAGTGGGGACACTGAAGCTTTCTTT. It codes for CASSYSSGDTEAFF.

This chain uses TRBV28 with TRBJ2-3; 8 nucleotides line up with TRBD2. The CDR3 extends over 15 amino acids. Germline CDR1 and CDR2: MDHEN and SYDVKM. V lost 5 bases and J lost 4; bases outside the gene matches: 8. The CDR3 here is CASSPAAGVADTQYF. The CDR3 DNA reads TGTGCCAGCAGTCCTGCAGCGGGAGTGGCAGATACGCAGTATTTT.

As to this clone: The same CDR3 is also encoded by other DNA sequences in this sample. V usage is TRBV18 and J usage is TRBJ2-7; TRBD2 agrees at 12 bases. The CDR3 consists of 14 residues. The junction had 1 base not matched to a gene; V was cut back by 3 bases and J by 4 bases. CDR1 KGHSH and CDR2 LQKENI come from the germline V gene. The chain's CDR3 is CASSPGTSGYEQYF. CDR3 sequence (DNA): TGTGCCAGCTCACCTGGGACTAGCGGGTACGAGCAGTACTTC.

Points on this clone: This sample also contains other DNA sequences that code for the same CDR3. V is TRBV7-9 and J is TRBJ1-5; the D is unclear. Trimming shortened V by 5 bases and J by 6 bases, and 8 bases separated the two germline ends. Germline V CDR1 and CDR2: SEHNR, FQNEAQ (reference sequence). The length of the CDR3 is 12 residues. Written as DNA, the CDR3 is TGTGCCAGCAGCCTTGGGCGTCAGCCCCAGCATTTT. This sequence encodes CASSLGRQPQHF.

This chain uses TRBV7-3 with TRBJ2-1; tentative D call: TRBD1 (6 bases). The V end lost 4 bases, the J end lost 14 bases, and 15 bases lay between the germline ends. This CDR3 comprises 12 residues. CDR1 is SGHTA and CDR2 is FQGTGA in the germline V gene. DNA of the CDR3: TGTGCCAGCAGCTCCCGAACAGGGAAGGAGTTCTTC. Its translation: CASSSRTGKEFF.

The rearrangement joins TRBV28 to TRBJ1-2, with 12 nucleotides matching TRBD1. V gave up 5 bases and J gave up 5 bases; unmatched junction bases: 3. CDR1 is MDHEN, CDR2 SYDVKM, per germline. CDR3 length: 14 amino acids. CDR3 coding DNA: TGTGCCAGCAGTACGGGACAGGGGGCGTATGGCTACACCTTC. It codes for CASSTGQGAYGYTF.

In its sample, this clone was seen once. This rearrangement joins TRBV7-2 to TRBJ2-1; TRBD2 agrees at 7 bases. Germline CDR1 and CDR2: SGHTA and FQGNSA. The CDR3 length is 17 residues. V trimming: 5 bases; J trimming: 6 bases; junction bases outside the gene matches: 16. The CDR3 nucleotides are TGTGCCAGCAGCCTTTACGGATTGGCGGGAGCGATCAATGAGCAGTTCTTC. Translating gives CASSLYGLAGAINEQFF.

This chain joins TRBV28 and TRBJ2-3; TRBD2 is a possible D gene (6 bases). The CDR3 runs 15 residues. V lost 7 bases, J lost 0 bases, and 14 bases lay in between. Per germline, CDR1 MDHEN and CDR2 SYDVKM. CDR3 coding DNA: TGTGCCAGCACCGAGGGACTTTATAGCACAGATACGCAGTATTTT. Amino acid sequence: CASTEGLYSTDTQYF.

The genes are TRBV27 and TRBJ2-6, with TRBD2 matching 9 bases. After removal of 4 bases from V and 1 base from J, the junction contained 8 bases not matched to a gene. The CDR3 covers 18 residues. Germline CDR1 is MNHEY and CDR2 is SMNVEV (reference sequence). The chain's CDR3 is CASSWEAGGWSGANVLTF. CDR3 DNA sequence: TGTGCCAGCAGTTGGGAAGCGGGAGGTTGGTCTGGGGCCAACGTCCTGACTTTC.

The CDR3 reads CASSAIWVSTIYF. The CDR3 coding sequence is TGTGCCAGCAGCGCTATATGGGTGAGCACCATATATTTT. The genes are TRBV7-9 and TRBJ1-3; no clear D. The CDR3 contains 13 residues. V gave up 5 bases and J gave up 9 bases, with 14 bases separating them. Germline V gene sequence: CDR1 SEHNR, CDR2 FQNEAQ (reference sequence).

This chain connects TRBV28 to TRBJ2-7, with D hard to call. Looked up from germline, CDR1 is MDHEN and CDR2 is SYDVKM. This CDR3 spans 14 amino acids. The V gene lost 2 bases and the J gene lost 2 bases, with 10 bases spanning the gap. The CDR3, as DNA: TGTGCCAGCAGTTTAATCGGCAGAGCCTACGAGCAGTACTTC. Translation: CASSLIGRAYEQYF.

This clone was counted only a few times. The chain couples TRBV28 to TRBJ1-2; D not resolved. This CDR3 contains 11 residues. V was cut by 5 bases and J by 8 bases, with 9 bases left in between. Germline V lookup: CDR1 MDHEN, CDR2 SYDVKM. CDR3 protein: CASSSRVGYTF. As DNA, the CDR3 is TGTGCCAGCAGTAGTAGGGTAGGCTACACCTTC.

The chain recombines TRBV5-6 with TRBJ2-4; D perhaps matches TRBD2 (5 bases). Germline CDR1 SGHDT, CDR2 YYEEEE. V lost 5 bases to trimming and J lost 0 bases, with 12 bases between them. This CDR3 region has 15 residues. Written as DNA, the CDR3 is TGTGCCAGCAGACTCGAGGCGGGAGCCAAAAACATTCAGTACTTC. Translated, it gives CASRLEAGAKNIQYF.

The rearrangement joins TRBV6-1 to TRBJ2-7; D is ambiguous. Germline CDR1 MNHNS, CDR2 SASEGT. V was pared by 3 bases and J by 3 bases, with 6 bases between. The CDR3 is 12 residues long. The chain's CDR3 is CASSERLYEQYF. The CDR3 DNA follows: TGTGCCAGCAGTGAGCGCCTCTACGAGCAGTACTTC.

J is TRBJ2-3 and V is TRBV7-7; 7 bases line up with TRBD1. Germline V gene sequence: CDR1 SSHAT, CDR2 FNYEAQ (reference sequence). The CDR3 is made up of 14 amino acids. Trimming at V came to 2 bases and at J to 5 bases, leaving 4 bases not matched to a gene. CDR3 sequence reads: CASSLSPGGDTQYF. The CDR3 nucleotides are TGTGCCAGCAGCTTAAGTCCAGGGGGAGATACGCAGTATTTT.

In this sample, this clone turned up a few times. V and J are TRBV6-1 and TRBJ1-1; no firm D call. This CDR3 is built from 15 residues. Trimming removed 8 bases at V and 3 bases at J, with 19 bases between. Per the germline V gene, CDR1 is MNHNS and CDR2 is SASEGT. The CDR3 sequence: CASSKLGRWDTEAFF. DNA of the CDR3: TGTGCCAGCTCCAAACTGGGTCGGTGGGACACTGAAGCTTTCTTT.

Only one count was recorded for this clone. This chain joins TRBV28 and TRBJ1-1; 12 bases agree with TRBD1. V gave up 5 bases and J gave up 8 bases; unmatched junction bases: 12. This CDR3 contains 16 residues. Germline V gene sequence: CDR1 MDHEN, CDR2 SYDVKM. The CDR3 loop reads CASSQGTGGAGIEAFF. DNA of the CDR3: TGTGCCAGCAGTCAAGGGACAGGGGGCGCGGGGATCGAAGCTTTCTTT.

The chain carries TRBV19 and TRBJ2-7; 10 nucleotides agree with TRBD1. The CDR3 length is 14 residues. CDR1 and CDR2 from the germline V gene are LNHDA and SQIVND (reference sequence). J was trimmed by 6 bases and V by 5 bases; bases with no gene match: 7. CDR3 DNA sequence: TGTGCCAGTAGTCACCCAGGGACAGGGGTCGAGCAGTACTTC. It translates to CASSHPGTGVEQYF.

The V and J genes are TRBV28 and TRBJ2-7; D not certain. The CDR3 is 15 amino acids. Germline lookup yields CDR1 MDHEN and CDR2 SYDVKM. V lost 2 bases and J lost 0, with 11 bases in between. DNA of the CDR3: TGTGCCAGCAGTTTACGGGTGGTTGGCTCCTACGAGCAGTACTTC. This sequence encodes CASSLRVVGSYEQYF.

The gene calls are TRBV6-4 and TRBJ2-2; no reliable D call. CDR3 length: 13 residues. V was trimmed by 10 bases and J by 1 base, leaving 10 bases between them. CDR1 is MRHNA, CDR2 SNTAGT, per germline. CDR3 sequence: CATSDGNTGELFF. The CDR3 nucleotides are TGTGCCACTTCGGACGGGAACACCGGGGAGCTGTTTTTT.

As concerns this clone: Sequence at one end of the junction differs from germline and may be a read error. V is TRBV12-5 and J is TRBJ2-1, with D possibly matching TRBD2 (5 bases). Germline-derived CDR1 and CDR2 are LGHNT and FRNRAP. This CDR3 region has 12 residues. The CDR3 here is CASGSDYSEQFF. For the CDR3, the DNA is TGTGCTAGTGGCTCCGACTACAGTGAGCAGTTCTTC.